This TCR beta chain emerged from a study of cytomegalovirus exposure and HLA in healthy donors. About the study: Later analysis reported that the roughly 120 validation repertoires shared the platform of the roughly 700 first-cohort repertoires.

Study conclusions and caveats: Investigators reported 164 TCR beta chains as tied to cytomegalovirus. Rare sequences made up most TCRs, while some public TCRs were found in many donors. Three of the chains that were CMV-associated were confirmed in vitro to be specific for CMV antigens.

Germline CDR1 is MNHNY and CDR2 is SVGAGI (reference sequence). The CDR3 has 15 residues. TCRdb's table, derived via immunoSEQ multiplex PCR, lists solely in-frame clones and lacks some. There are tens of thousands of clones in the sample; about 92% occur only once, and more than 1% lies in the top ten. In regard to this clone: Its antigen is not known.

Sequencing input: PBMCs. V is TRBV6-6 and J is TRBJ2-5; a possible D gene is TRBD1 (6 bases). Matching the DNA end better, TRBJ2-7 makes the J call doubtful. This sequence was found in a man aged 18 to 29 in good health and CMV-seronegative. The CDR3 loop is CASSYSRTDPYEQYF. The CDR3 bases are TGTGCCAGCAGTTACTCGAGGACAGATCCTTACGAGCAGTACTTC.